A selection of T cell receptor beta chains follows, all from one sample in a study of cytomegalovirus exposure and HLA in healthy donors. Using immunoSEQ multiplex PCR, the repertoire was profiled, and TCRdb retains in-frame clones only, with some absent. The table includes almost 200,000 clones, around 75% detected once. Sequencing was done on a sample of PBMCs. These receptors all stem from a male donor in good health and CMV-seropositive. Both conserved end residues are part of each CDR3. D genes are given only for firm matches. The size field is filled for only some rows; it gives once, few, many or a size class.

abundance,d_gene,j_gene,v_gene,CDR3nt,CDR3aa
-,-,TRBJ2-7,TRBV5-1,TGCGCCAGCAGCTTGGAGTCAGGTAACCCCTACGAGCAGTACTTC,CASSLESGNPYEQYF
once,-,TRBJ1-6,TRBV7-8,TGTGCCAGCAGCGGGAGAGGAGGCCCCTATAATTCACCCCTCCACTTT,CASSGRGGPYNSPLHF
-,TRBD1,TRBJ1-2,TRBV6-4,TGTGCCAGCAGTGACAGACAGGGGGGGAACTATGGCTACACCTTC,CASSDRQGGNYGYTF
-,-,TRBJ1-5,TRBV27,TGTGCCAGCAGTTTATGGGTCCGGGGACCCCAGCATTTT,CASSLWVRGPQHF
-,-,TRBJ1-4,TRBV7-9,TGTGCCAGCAGCTTAGTTGGTGCCGGGGGTGAAAAACTGTTTTTT,CASSLVGAGGEKLFF
-,-,TRBJ1-3,TRBV19,TGTGCCAGTAGTATTGGCCGGACAACGGGAAACACCATATATTTT,CASSIGRTTGNTIYF
-,-,TRBJ1-5,TRBV9,TGTGCCAGCAGCGTAGAGGGGTCTAGCAATCAGCCCCAGCATTTT,CASSVEGSSNQPQHF
-,-,TRBJ1-1,TRBV11-3,TGTGCCAGCAGCTTAGGGCCAGGGAAAGCTTTCTTT,CASSLGPGKAFF
-,-,TRBJ1-1,TRBV7-2,TGTGCCAGCAGCCGTTCCCGGGGGAACACTGAAGCTTTCTTT,CASSRSRGNTEAFF
-,-,TRBJ2-1,TRBV2,TGTGCCAGCAGTGAAGAGAGTCGCAATGAGCAGTTCTTC,CASSEESRNEQFF
-,-,TRBJ1-4,TRBV13,TGTGCCAGCAGCTTAGGCCCTCAGATAAGAAATGAAAAACTGTTTTTT,CASSLGPQIRNEKLFF
few,-,TRBJ2-1,TRBV9,TGTGCCAGCACCACCCAGGGGCAGAGGGGCAATGAGCAGTTCTTC,CASTTQGQRGNEQFF
-,TRBD1,TRBJ1-1,TRBV5-4,TGTGCCAGCTTCTTAGGGGCGGCGACAGGGGCCCAAGCTTTCTTT,CASFLGAATGAQAFF
-,-,TRBJ1-1,TRBV2,TGTGCCAGCAGTGTAGGTCTGGGGCACACTGAAGCTTTCTTT,CASSVGLGHTEAFF
-,-,TRBJ1-4,TRBV9,TGTGCCAGCAGCCCGGCCCCGGCGGTTGAAAAACTGTTTTTT,CASSPAPAVEKLFF
-,-,TRBJ1-1,TRBV4-1,TGCGCCAGCAGCCAGTTCGGACTCATGAACACTGAAGCTTTCTTT,CASSQFGLMNTEAFF
-,TRBD1,TRBJ1-1,TRBV10-3,TGTGCCATCACCGGGACAGGGAACACTGAAGCTTTCTTT,CAITGTGNTEAFF
-,-,TRBJ1-2,TRBV4-1,TGCGCCAGCAGTCTGAGGGAGGAAGGGTATGGCTACACCTTC,CASSLREEGYGYTF